These 14 T cell receptor beta chains originate from one sample sequenced in a study of response to subunit inactivated influenza vaccine. Each CDR3 protein is one row after TCRdb ran MiXCR on the RT-PCR reads. The table has 450,000 to 550,000 distinct CDR3 sequences, over 25% seen once; the top ten hold approximately 1.9%. This material consisted of CD4+ T cells sorted from PBMCs, taken around 5 days after vaccination. Receptors originate from a man aged 50-59 years who received an inactivated influenza vaccine.

The chain uses TRBV7-2 and TRBJ2-5; 7 bases match TRBD1. Germline CDR1 reads SGHTA; CDR2 reads FQGNSA. V dropped 2 bases and J dropped 4; count of bases not matched to a gene: 4. The length of the CDR3 is 14 residues. For the CDR3, the DNA is TGTGCCAGCAGCTTACGGTGGACAGGAGAGACCCAGTACTTC. Translating it yields CASSLRWTGETQYF.

This clonotype was counted a few times. The chain recombines TRBV6-5 with TRBJ2-3; D may be TRBD2 (6 bases). The CDR3 runs 15 residues. Trimming stripped 3 bases from V and 0 bases from J, with 10 bases between. Germline V gene data show CDR1 as MNHEY and CDR2 as SVGAGI. This chain's CDR3 is CASSYTAGSTDTQYF. DNA of the CDR3: TGTGCCAGCAGTTATACGGCGGGAAGCACAGATACGCAGTATTTT.

This clonotype showed up just a few times. CDR3 region: CASSFASRRNTEAFF. For the CDR3, the DNA is TGTGCCAGCAGCTTTGCCTCCAGGCGGAACACTGAAGCTTTCTTT. The chain joins TRBV5-5 to TRBJ1-1; D is unclear. Trimming removed 2 bases from V and 1 base from J, with 12 bases in between. The CDR3 runs to 15 residues. CDR1 and CDR2 (germline): SGHKS, YYEKEE (reference sequence).

The gene calls are TRBV11-2 and TRBJ2-7; D gene uncertain. The CDR3 spans 14 residues. Germline V gene data show CDR1 as SGHAT and CDR2 as FQNNGV. Trimming removed 7 bases from V and 2 bases from J, with 15 bases in between. CDR3 sequence reads: CASTQLRQPYEQYF. In DNA form, the CDR3 reads TGTGCCAGCACCCAACTGAGGCAGCCCTACGAGCAGTACTTC.

This chain uses TRBV7-9 with TRBJ2-7, with D perhaps TRBD2 (6 bases). V shed 0 bases and J shed 5 bases, with 8 bases lying between them. CDR3 size: 13 residues. CDR1 SEHNR and CDR2 FQNEAQ come from the germline V gene (reference sequence). The CDR3 nucleotides read TGTGCCAGCAGCTTAGCGTCGGGGGACGAGCAGTACTTC. It yields the protein CASSLASGDEQYF.

The rearrangement joins TRBV20-1 to TRBJ1-2, with D unresolved. This CDR3 spans 13 amino acids. Germline V gene data show CDR1 as DFQATT and CDR2 as SNEGSKA (reference sequence). Trimming stripped 0 bases from V and 4 bases from J, with 9 bases between. The CDR3 is CSARDLASYGYTF. The DNA of the CDR3 is TGCAGTGCTAGAGACTTAGCTTCCTATGGCTACACCTTC.

This clonotype was seen only a few times. The V and J genes are TRBV7-2 and TRBJ2-7; 10 nucleotides line up with TRBD1. The germline V gene encodes CDR1 SGHTA and CDR2 FQGNSA. Trimming removed 0 bases from V and 2 bases from J; junction bases left unmatched: 4. CDR3 length: 16 amino acids. CDR3 nucleotides: TGTGCCAGCAGCTTAGCCCGGGACAGGGGCGCCTACGAGCAGTACTTC. Translation: CASSLARDRGAYEQYF. The full variable domain, its missing parts supplied by reference TRBV7-2 and TRBJ2-7, is GAGVSQSPSNKVTEKGKDVELRCDPISGHTALYWYRQSLGQGLEFLIYFQGNSAPDKSGLPSDRFSAERTGGSVSTLTIQRTQQEDSAVYLCASSLARDRGAYEQYFGPGTRLTVT.

This clonotype was counted between two and nine times. This chain uses TRBV15 with TRBJ1-3; D not resolved. The CDR3 spans 14 residues. V lost 0 bases and J lost 3, with 6 bases in between. Germline lookup yields CDR1 LNHNV and CDR2 YYDKDF (reference sequence). As DNA, the CDR3 is TGTGCCACCAGCAGAGATAGAAGTGGAAACACCATATATTTT. Translation gives CATSRDRSGNTIYF. The complete variable domain, with remaining parts taken from reference TRBV15 and TRBJ1-3, reads DAMVIQNPRYQVTQFGKPVTLSCSQTLNHNVMYWYQQKSSQAPKLLFHYYDKDFNNEADTPDNFQSRRPNTSFCFLDIRSPGLGDTAMYLCATSRDRSGNTIYFGEGSWLTVV.

This clonotype has only a few counts. The chain is built from TRBV10-3 and TRBJ2-7; no clear D gene. CDR1 is ENHRY and CDR2 is SYGVKD in the germline V gene. Trimming left V 5 bases short and J 3 bases short, with 17 bases between. The CDR3 extends over 15 amino acids. CDR3 sequence reads: CAISPQVILGYEQYF. CDR3 coding DNA: TGTGCCATCAGTCCTCAAGTTATATTGGGCTACGAGCAGTACTTC.

The chain combines TRBV6-2 or TRBV6-3 with TRBJ1-2; weak D call: TRBD1 (6 bases). The ends were cut back, 5 bases at V and 5 bases at J, with 15 bases in the middle. Germline CDR1 is MNHEY and CDR2 is SVGEGT. This CDR3 has 14 amino acids. The CDR3 region is CASSRQEQRYGYTF. The CDR3 DNA reads as TGTGCCAGCAGTAGACAGGAGCAACGATATGGCTACACCTTC.

The chain has TRBV10-3 and TRBJ2-3; 14 bases match TRBD2. Trimming removed 5 bases from V and 5 bases from J; junction bases left unmatched: 6. Germline CDR1 and CDR2: ENHRY and SYGVKD. The CDR3 length is 16 residues. The CDR3 protein is CAISSGTSGSGDTQYF. DNA for the CDR3: TGTGCCATCAGTTCCGGGACTAGCGGGAGTGGAGATACGCAGTATTTT.

The chain joins TRBV15 to TRBJ2-7, with D perhaps TRBD1 or TRBD2 (5 bases each). V dropped 3 bases and J dropped 4 bases, with 13 bases sitting between them. Germline-derived CDR1 and CDR2 are LNHNV and YYDKDF (reference sequence). This CDR3 region has 14 residues. The chain's CDR3 is CATSSKGRGYEQYF. CDR3 DNA sequence: TGTGCCACCAGCAGTAAGGGGCGCGGGTACGAGCAGTACTTC.

This clonotype was recorded a few times. The chain joins TRBV25-1 to TRBJ2-1, with 10 bases identical to TRBD2. V dropped 3 bases and J dropped 6; count of bases not matched to a gene: 8. From germline, CDR1 is MGHDK and CDR2 SYGVNS. The CDR3 covers 16 residues. DNA for the CDR3: TGTGCCAGCAGTGAGCTCGGGGCTAGCGGGAGCAATGAGCAGTTCTTC. Its protein is CASSELGASGSNEQFF. The full variable domain, with the rest looked up from reference TRBV25-1 and TRBJ2-1, is EADIYQTPRYLVIGTGKKITLECSQTMGHDKMYWYQQDPGMELHLIHYSYGVNSTEKGDLSSESTVSRIRTEHFPLTLESARPSHTSQYLCASSELGASGSNEQFFGPGTRLTVL.

The chain combines TRBV7-6 with TRBJ2-7; D is ambiguous. The CDR3 runs 14 residues. Germline V gives CDR1 SGHVS, CDR2 FNYEAQ. V was cut by 1 base and J by 6 bases, with 13 bases left in between. The CDR3 here is CASSLGPGGGEQYF. The CDR3 DNA sequence: TGTGCCAGCAGCTTAGGCCCTGGTGGTGGCGAGCAGTACTTC.